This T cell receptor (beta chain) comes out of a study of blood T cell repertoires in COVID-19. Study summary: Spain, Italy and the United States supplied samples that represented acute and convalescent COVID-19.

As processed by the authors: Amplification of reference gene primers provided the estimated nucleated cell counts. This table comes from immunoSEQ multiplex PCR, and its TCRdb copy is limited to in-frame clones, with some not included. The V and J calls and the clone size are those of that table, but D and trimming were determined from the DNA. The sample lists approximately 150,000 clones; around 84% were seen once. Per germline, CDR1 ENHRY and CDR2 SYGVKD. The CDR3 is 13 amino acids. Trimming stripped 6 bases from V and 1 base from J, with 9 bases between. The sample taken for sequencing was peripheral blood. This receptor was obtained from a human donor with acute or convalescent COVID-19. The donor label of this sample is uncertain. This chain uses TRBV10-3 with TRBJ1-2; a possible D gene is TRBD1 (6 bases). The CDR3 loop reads CAIRTGNNYGYTF. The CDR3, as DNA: TGTGCCATCAGAACAGGGAATAACTATGGCTACACCTTC.